This T cell receptor (beta chain) was captured in a study of cytomegalovirus exposure and HLA in healthy donors. Study-wide results and caveats: Sequencing depth roughly uniform across donors was assumed in presence/absence analyses. Whilst most TCR sequences proved rare, a subset of public TCRs occurred across many donors.

Turning to this clone: Its target is not known.

The PCR used 60 Vbeta and 13 Jbeta primers. Produced via immunoSEQ multiplex PCR; TCRdb's table is partial and in-frame only. Of some 200,000 clones listed, 79% were seen once; the top ten hold about 2%. The CDR3 runs to 15 residues. In germline, CDR1 is LGHNA, CDR2 YSLEER. V gave up 1 base and J gave up 1 base, with 11 bases separating them. The chain couples TRBV4-3 to TRBJ2-7; D possibly corresponds to TRBD2 (5 bases). This receptor was identified in a woman in her forties or fifties in good health and CMV-seronegative. Material for sequencing was PBMCs. Written as DNA, the CDR3 is TGCGCCAGCAGCCAAGGGACTGGCGAATCCTACGAGCAGTACTTC. As protein: CASSQGTGESYEQYF.